A single sample is the source of the 21 T cell receptor beta chains below, sequenced in a study of cytomegalovirus exposure and HLA in healthy donors. The PCR contained 60 Vbeta and 13 Jbeta primers. The protocol was immunoSEQ multiplex PCR, while the TCRdb copy is restricted to in-frame clones and leaves out a portion. The sample lists roughly 75,000 clones; 80% to 90% were seen once. Source material: PBMCs. These receptors were taken from a man between 65 and 85 years old in good health and CMV-seropositive.

The CDR3 here is CASSPGWNTEAFF. CDR3 DNA: TGTGCCAGCAGCCCAGGGTGGAACACTGAAGCTTTCTTT. The chain has TRBV5-4 and TRBJ1-1; the D gene is possibly TRBD1 (5 bases). The CDR3 runs to 13 residues. The ends were cut back, 4 bases at V and 1 base at J, with 8 bases in the middle. Germline lookup yields CDR1 SGHNT and CDR2 YYREEE (reference sequence).

The rearrangement links TRBV10-3 to TRBJ1-2; D is unresolved. V was cut by 4 bases and J by 7 bases, with 13 bases left in between. CDR3 length: 13 amino acids. Germline V gives CDR1 ENHRY, CDR2 SYGVKD. The DNA of the CDR3 is TGTGCCATCAGTGTTGCGGGGTATGGTGGCTACACCTTC. This sequence encodes CAISVAGYGGYTF.

The chain has TRBV7-6 and TRBJ1-5; 7 bases match TRBD1. Trimming removed 1 base from V and 5 bases from J; junction bases left unmatched: 11. Germline-derived CDR1 and CDR2 are SGHVS and FNYEAQ. CDR3 length equals 17 residues. CDR3 coding DNA: TGTGCCAGCAGCTTAGAGCCGCCCGGGACAGCCTATCAGCCCCAGCATTTT. This encodes CASSLEPPGTAYQPQHF.

CDR3: CSVEVDRGYGYTF. The CDR3 nucleotides read TGCAGCGTTGAAGTCGACAGGGGCTATGGCTACACCTTC. The chain recombines TRBV29-1 with TRBJ1-2; TRBD1 aligns across 8 bases. V shed 1 base and J 4 bases; nucleotides not matched to a gene: 2. The germline CDR1 and CDR2 sequences are SQVTM and ANQGSEA. The CDR3 extends over 13 amino acids.

The chain joins TRBV28 to TRBJ2-2, with 7 positions matching TRBD2. Germline CDR1 reads MDHEN; CDR2 reads SYDVKM. V lost 3 bases, J lost 4 bases, and 2 bases stayed unmatched. The CDR3 extends over 14 amino acids. The CDR3 DNA follows: TGTGCCAGCAGTTTCCGGACTAGCACCGGGGAGCTGTTTTTT. Translated: CASSFRTSTGELFF.

This clone was seen more than once but under ten times. V and J are TRBV5-8 and TRBJ1-1, with D unclear. From germline, CDR1 is SGHTS and CDR2 YDEGEE. The germline V and J ends were trimmed by 9 bases and 1 base, with 10 bases remaining between them. This CDR3 comprises 12 residues. The CDR3 sequence is CATNSRNTEAFF. DNA for the CDR3: TGTGCCACGAATTCGAGGAACACTGAAGCTTTCTTT.

The rearrangement links TRBV6-1 to TRBJ1-5, with unresolved D. Germline assignment: CDR1 MNHNS and CDR2 SASEGT. The CDR3 is 13 amino acids. Trimming took off 1 base at V and 11 bases at J, with 12 bases between the two ends. The CDR3, as DNA: TGTGCCAGCAGTGAAGAGGAGGGTCGGACCCAGCATTTT. This codes for CASSEEEGRTQHF.

The chain employs TRBV11-2 and TRBJ2-1; D possibly corresponds to TRBD1 (6 bases). The germline CDR1 and CDR2 sequences are SGHAT and FQNNGV. V dropped 5 bases and J dropped 1 base, with 12 bases sitting between them. The CDR3 loop spans 15 amino acids. In DNA, the CDR3 is TGTGCCAGCAGCCTGGGGACACCTTCCTACAATGAGCAGTTCTTC. This translates into CASSLGTPSYNEQFF. Full variable domain (rest looked up from reference TRBV11-2 and TRBJ2-1): EAGVAQSPRYKIIEKRQSVAFWCNPISGHATLYWYQQILGQGPKLLIQFQNNGVVDDSQLPKDRFSAERLKGVDSTLKIQPAKLEDSAVYLCASSLGTPSYNEQFFGPGTRLTVL.

The chain is built from TRBV6-5 and TRBJ2-7; a weak D match, TRBD1 (6 bases). The ends were cut back, 0 bases at V and 9 bases at J, with 18 bases in the middle. CDR3 length: 15 amino acids. Per germline, CDR1 MNHEY and CDR2 SVGAGI. As DNA, the CDR3 is TGTGCCAGCAGTTACTCCGGGACACTGTCTACGGGGCAGTACTTC. Protein: CASSYSGTLSTGQYF.

This rearrangement joins TRBV5-1 to TRBJ1-2; possible D gene TRBD1, 6 bases. CDR1 is SGHRS and CDR2 is YFSETQ in the germline V gene. The V end lost 3 bases, the J end lost 2 bases, and 17 bases lay between the germline ends. CDR3 length equals 16 residues. CDR3 in DNA: TGCGCCAGCAGCTGGGCCCCGGACAGACTCAACTATGGCTACACCTTC. It translates to CASSWAPDRLNYGYTF. Combining the CDR3 with reference TRBV5-1 and TRBJ1-2 gives the whole variable domain KAGVTQTPRYLIKTRGQQVTLSCSPISGHRSVSWYQQTPGQGLQFLFEYFSETQRNKGNFPGRFSGRQFSNSRSEMNVSTLELGDSALYLCASSWAPDRLNYGYTFGSGTRLTVV.

V gene TRBV5-1 combines with J gene TRBJ2-3; TRBD2 aligns across 11 bases. With V trimmed by 0 bases and J by 3 bases, 6 bases remained unmatched. The CDR3 totals 17 residues. Per germline, CDR1 SGHRS and CDR2 YFSETQ. CDR3 loop: CASSLEGSGGATDTQYF. The DNA of the CDR3 is TGCGCCAGCAGCTTGGAGGGTAGCGGGGGGGCTACAGATACGCAGTATTTT. Full variable domain (outside the CDR3, taken from reference TRBV5-1 and TRBJ2-3): KAGVTQTPRYLIKTRGQQVTLSCSPISGHRSVSWYQQTPGQGLQFLFEYFSETQRNKGNFPGRFSGRQFSNSRSEMNVSTLELGDSALYLCASSLEGSGGATDTQYFGPGTRLTVL.

This clone was observed a handful of times. V gene TRBV18 combines with J gene TRBJ1-4; TRBD1 matches at 7 bases. Germline assignment: CDR1 KGHSH and CDR2 LQKENI. The CDR3 runs to 15 residues. J was trimmed by 2 bases and V by 4 bases; bases with no gene match: 4. CDR3 sequence (DNA): TGTGCCAGCTCACAATTACAGGGGACTAATGAAAAACTGTTTTTT. The encoded protein is CASSQLQGTNEKLFF.

This clone was observed a handful of times. The V gene is TRBV11-2, the J gene TRBJ1-3; D might be TRBD1 (6 bases). The CDR3 sequence is 14 residues long. V lost 1 base and J 4 bases, leaving 8 bases between the germline ends. The V gene's germline CDR1 is SGHAT and CDR2 FQNNGV. CDR3 coding DNA: TGTGCCAGCAGCTTAGCAGGGGAAGGAAACACCATATATTTT. Translating it yields CASSLAGEGNTIYF.

J is TRBJ1-5 and V is TRBV18; a weak D match, TRBD1 (5 bases). The CDR3 is 17 residues long. Germline CDR1 reads KGHSH; CDR2 reads LQKENI. The V and J ends lost 6 bases and 1 base respectively, with 19 bases between them. As DNA, the CDR3 is TGTGCCAGCTCTCTTGGGGGAGGGCCTGGCAGCAATCAGCCCCAGCATTTT. Amino acids: CASSLGGGPGSNQPQHF.

The chain has TRBV2 and TRBJ2-7, with TRBD1 identical over 12 bases. Germline assignment: CDR1 SNHLY and CDR2 FYNNEI. This CDR3 comprises 14 residues. V lost 7 bases and J lost 5; bases outside the gene matches: 6. As DNA, the CDR3 is TGTGCCAGCATGGGGACAGGGGGCCTGAACGAGCAGTACTTC. It codes for CASMGTGGLNEQYF.

The gene calls are TRBV7-7 and TRBJ2-5; no clear D gene. Trimming took 3 bases from V and 2 from J, leaving 13 bases between them. This CDR3 is 15 amino acids long. Germline V gene data show CDR1 as SSHAT and CDR2 as FNYEAQ (reference sequence). In nucleotides, the CDR3 is TGTGCCAGCAGCTTTGGGCGAAGAGTACAAGAGACCCAGTACTTC. It codes for CASSFGRRVQETQYF.

There are a few counts of this clone. CDR3 sequence: CASRPVKPGGAETQYF. In DNA, the CDR3 is TGTGCCAGCAGGCCAGTTAAGCCGGGGGGGGCAGAGACCCAGTACTTC. V is TRBV6-6 and J is TRBJ2-5; TRBD2 matches 8 bases. From germline, CDR1 is MNHNY and CDR2 SVGAGI (reference sequence). The CDR3 is 16 residues long. J gave up 4 bases and V 6 bases, and 13 bases lay outside the gene matches.

The J gene is TRBJ2-1, the V gene TRBV6-1, with 8 bases aligning to TRBD1. The ends lost 2 bases at V and 1 base at J; junction bases unmatched: 1. This CDR3 spans 15 amino acids. The germline gives CDR1 MNHNS, CDR2 SASEGT. CDR3 DNA sequence: TGTGCCAGCAGTGAACAGGGGGCATCCTACAATGAGCAGTTCTTC. Translated: CASSEQGASYNEQFF.

The chain joins TRBV28 to TRBJ1-1; TRBD1 is a possible D gene (6 bases). Germline V lookup: CDR1 MDHEN, CDR2 SYDVKM. The ends were cut back, 4 bases at V and 2 bases at J, with 14 bases in the middle. The CDR3 length is 15 residues. CDR3 sequence (DNA): TGTGCCAGCAGTTCCAACGACAGGCCTAACACTGAAGCTTTCTTT. This encodes CASSSNDRPNTEAFF.

This clone appeared a few times. The chain couples TRBV6-6 to TRBJ2-7; the D gene is possibly TRBD1 (5 bases). The CDR3 runs to 12 residues. Trimming cost V 6 bases and J 4 bases, with 10 bases left between them. Germline loops: CDR1 MNHNY, CDR2 SVGAGI (reference sequence). The CDR3 DNA follows: TGTGCCAGCAGCCGGACACTATACGAGCAGTACTTC. It encodes CASSRTLYEQYF.

The chain recombines TRBV15 with TRBJ2-1; 7 bases fit TRBD2. This CDR3 is 13 amino acids long. Germline V lookup: CDR1 LNHNV, CDR2 YYDKDF (reference sequence). The ends lost 6 bases at V and 4 bases at J; junction bases unmatched: 3. CDR3 nucleotide sequence: TGTGCCACCAGACTAGCGCCATACAATGAGCAGTTCTTC. Its protein product is CATRLAPYNEQFF.